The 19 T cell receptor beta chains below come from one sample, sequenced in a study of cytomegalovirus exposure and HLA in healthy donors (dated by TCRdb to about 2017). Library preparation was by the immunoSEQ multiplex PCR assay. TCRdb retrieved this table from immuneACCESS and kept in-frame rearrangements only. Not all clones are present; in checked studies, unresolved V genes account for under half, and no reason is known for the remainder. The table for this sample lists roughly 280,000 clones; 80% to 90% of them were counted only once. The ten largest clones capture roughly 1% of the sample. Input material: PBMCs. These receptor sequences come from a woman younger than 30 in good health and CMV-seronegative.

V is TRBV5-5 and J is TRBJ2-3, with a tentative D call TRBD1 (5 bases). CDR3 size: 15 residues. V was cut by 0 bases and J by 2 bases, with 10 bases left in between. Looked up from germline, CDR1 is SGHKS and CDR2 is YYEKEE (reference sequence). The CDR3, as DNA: TGTGCCAGCAGCTTGGCTAACAGGCTCACAGATACGCAGTATTTT. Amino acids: CASSLANRLTDTQYF.

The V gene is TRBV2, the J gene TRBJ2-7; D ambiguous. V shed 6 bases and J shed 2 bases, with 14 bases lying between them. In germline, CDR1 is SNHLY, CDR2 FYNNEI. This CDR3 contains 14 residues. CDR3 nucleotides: TGTGCCAGCAGAGTGTCTCGTACAACCTACGAGCAGTACTTC. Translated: CASRVSRTTYEQYF.

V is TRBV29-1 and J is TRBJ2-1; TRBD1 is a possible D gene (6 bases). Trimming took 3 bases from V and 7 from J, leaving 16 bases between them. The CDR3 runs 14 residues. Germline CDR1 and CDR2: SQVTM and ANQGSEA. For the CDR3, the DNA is TGCAGCGTTGATGGGGCAGGGGATCTTAATGAGCAGTTCTTC. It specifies CSVDGAGDLNEQFF.

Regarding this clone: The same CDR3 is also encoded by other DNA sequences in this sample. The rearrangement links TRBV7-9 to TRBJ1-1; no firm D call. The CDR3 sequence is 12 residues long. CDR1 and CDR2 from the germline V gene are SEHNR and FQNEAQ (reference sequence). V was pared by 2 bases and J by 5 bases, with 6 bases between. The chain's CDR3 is CASSLRQTEAFF. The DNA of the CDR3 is TGTGCCAGCAGCTTACGACAAACTGAAGCTTTCTTT.

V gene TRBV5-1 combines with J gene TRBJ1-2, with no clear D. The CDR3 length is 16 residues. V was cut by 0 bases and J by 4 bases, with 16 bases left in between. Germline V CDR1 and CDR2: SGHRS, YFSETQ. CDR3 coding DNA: TGCGCCAGCAGCTTGGACGGCCTGGGCTCTCGCTATGGCTACACCTTC. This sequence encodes CASSLDGLGSRYGYTF.

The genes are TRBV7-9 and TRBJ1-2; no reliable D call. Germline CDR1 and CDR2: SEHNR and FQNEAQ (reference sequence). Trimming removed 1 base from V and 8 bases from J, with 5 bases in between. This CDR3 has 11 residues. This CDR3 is CASSLGGGYTF. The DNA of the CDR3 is TGTGCCAGCAGCTTAGGAGGAGGCTACACCTTC.

The CDR3 reads CASSSGSGMVSEAFF. The CDR3 bases are TGCGCCAGCAGCTCGGGTTCGGGTATGGTATCTGAAGCTTTCTTT. This chain links TRBV5-1 with TRBJ1-1, with D uncertain. CDR1 SGHRS and CDR2 YFSETQ come from the germline V gene. CDR3 size: 15 residues. Trimming pared 3 bases from V and 6 bases from J, leaving 18 bases between.

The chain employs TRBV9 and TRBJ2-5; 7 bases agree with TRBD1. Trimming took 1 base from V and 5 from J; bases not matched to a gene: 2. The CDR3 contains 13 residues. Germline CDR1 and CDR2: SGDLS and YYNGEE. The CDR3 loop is CASSVQGVETQYF. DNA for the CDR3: TGTGCCAGCAGCGTACAGGGGGTGGAGACCCAGTACTTC.

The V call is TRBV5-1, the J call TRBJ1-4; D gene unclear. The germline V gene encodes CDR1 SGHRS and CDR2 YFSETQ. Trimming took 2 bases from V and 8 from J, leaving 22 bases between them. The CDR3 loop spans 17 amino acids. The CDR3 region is CASSFAGQVDEGEKLFF. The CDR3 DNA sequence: TGCGCCAGCAGCTTTGCGGGTCAGGTGGACGAAGGGGAAAAACTGTTTTTT.

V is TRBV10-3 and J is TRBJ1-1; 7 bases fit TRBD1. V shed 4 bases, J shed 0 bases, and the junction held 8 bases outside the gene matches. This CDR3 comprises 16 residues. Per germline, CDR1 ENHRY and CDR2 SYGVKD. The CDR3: CAISGGTVDLNTEAFF. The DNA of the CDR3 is TGTGCCATCAGTGGGGGGACAGTGGATCTGAACACTGAAGCTTTCTTT.

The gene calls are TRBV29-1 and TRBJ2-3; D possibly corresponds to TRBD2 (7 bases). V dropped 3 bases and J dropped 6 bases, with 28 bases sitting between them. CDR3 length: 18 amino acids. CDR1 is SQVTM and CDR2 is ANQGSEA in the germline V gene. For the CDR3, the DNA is TGCAGCGTTGAGATAGGGGGGGCTAGCGGATTGGGTTGGGATACGCAGTATTTT. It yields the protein CSVEIGGASGLGWDTQYF.

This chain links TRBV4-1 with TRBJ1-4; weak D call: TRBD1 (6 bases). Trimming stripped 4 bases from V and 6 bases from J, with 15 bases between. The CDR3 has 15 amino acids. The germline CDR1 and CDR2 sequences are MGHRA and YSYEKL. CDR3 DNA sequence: TGCGCCAGCAGCCTTGTCGCACAGGGAGATGAAAAACTGTTTTTT. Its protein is CASSLVAQGDEKLFF.

The CDR3 sequence: CAWILGQGAGEQYF. The DNA of the CDR3 is TGTGCCTGGATCCTAGGACAGGGGGCAGGCGAGCAGTACTTC. The chain carries TRBV30 and TRBJ2-7, with TRBD1 matching over 11 bases. Germline V gene lookup returns CDR1 GTSNPN and CDR2 SVGIG (reference sequence). The CDR3 spans 14 residues. V lost 4 bases and J lost 6; bases outside the gene matches: 8. Combining the CDR3 with reference TRBV30 and TRBJ2-7 gives the whole variable domain SQTIHQWPATLVQPVGSPLSLECTVEGTSNPNLYWYRQAAGRGLQLLFYSVGIGQISSEVPQNLSASRPQDRQFILSSKKLLLSDSGFYLCAWILGQGAGEQYFGPGTRLTVT.

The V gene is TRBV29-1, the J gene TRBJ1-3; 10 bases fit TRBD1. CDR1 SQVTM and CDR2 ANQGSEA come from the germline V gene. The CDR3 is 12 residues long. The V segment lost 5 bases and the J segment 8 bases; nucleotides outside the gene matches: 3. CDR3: CSVRDRGHTIYF. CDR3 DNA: TGCAGCGTTCGAGACAGGGGGCACACCATATATTTT.

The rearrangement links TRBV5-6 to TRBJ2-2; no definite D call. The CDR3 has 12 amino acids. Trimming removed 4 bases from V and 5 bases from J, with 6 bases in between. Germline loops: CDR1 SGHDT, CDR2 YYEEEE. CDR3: CASSRGTGELFF. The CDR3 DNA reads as TGTGCCAGCAGCCGCGGAACCGGGGAGCTGTTTTTT.

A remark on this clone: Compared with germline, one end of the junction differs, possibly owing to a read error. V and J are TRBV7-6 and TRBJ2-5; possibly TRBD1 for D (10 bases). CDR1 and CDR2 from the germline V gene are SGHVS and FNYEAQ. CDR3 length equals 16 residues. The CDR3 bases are TGTGCCAGCAGCCTAGCGGGACAGGGGATACAAGAGACCCAGTACTTC. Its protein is CASSLAGQGIQETQYF.

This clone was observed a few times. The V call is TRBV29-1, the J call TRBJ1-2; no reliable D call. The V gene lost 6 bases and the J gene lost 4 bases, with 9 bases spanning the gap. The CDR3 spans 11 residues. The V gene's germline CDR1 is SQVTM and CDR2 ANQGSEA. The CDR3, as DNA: TGCAGCGTAAGCCCTAGCTATGGCTACACCTTC. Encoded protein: CSVSPSYGYTF.

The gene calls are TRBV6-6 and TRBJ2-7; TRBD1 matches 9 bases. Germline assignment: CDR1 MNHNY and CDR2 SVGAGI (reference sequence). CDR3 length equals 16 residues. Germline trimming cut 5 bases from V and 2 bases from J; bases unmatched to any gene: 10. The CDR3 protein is CASSAPGTGWTYEQYF. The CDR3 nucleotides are TGTGCCAGCAGTGCCCCCGGGACAGGGTGGACCTACGAGCAGTACTTC.

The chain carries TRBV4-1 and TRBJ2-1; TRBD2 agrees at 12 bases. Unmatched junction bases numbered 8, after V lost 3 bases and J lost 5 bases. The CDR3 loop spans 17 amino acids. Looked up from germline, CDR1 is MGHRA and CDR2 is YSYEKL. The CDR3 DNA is TGCGCCAGCAGCCAGGTGACTAGCGGGAGAATCCACAATGAGCAGTTCTTC. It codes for CASSQVTSGRIHNEQFF.